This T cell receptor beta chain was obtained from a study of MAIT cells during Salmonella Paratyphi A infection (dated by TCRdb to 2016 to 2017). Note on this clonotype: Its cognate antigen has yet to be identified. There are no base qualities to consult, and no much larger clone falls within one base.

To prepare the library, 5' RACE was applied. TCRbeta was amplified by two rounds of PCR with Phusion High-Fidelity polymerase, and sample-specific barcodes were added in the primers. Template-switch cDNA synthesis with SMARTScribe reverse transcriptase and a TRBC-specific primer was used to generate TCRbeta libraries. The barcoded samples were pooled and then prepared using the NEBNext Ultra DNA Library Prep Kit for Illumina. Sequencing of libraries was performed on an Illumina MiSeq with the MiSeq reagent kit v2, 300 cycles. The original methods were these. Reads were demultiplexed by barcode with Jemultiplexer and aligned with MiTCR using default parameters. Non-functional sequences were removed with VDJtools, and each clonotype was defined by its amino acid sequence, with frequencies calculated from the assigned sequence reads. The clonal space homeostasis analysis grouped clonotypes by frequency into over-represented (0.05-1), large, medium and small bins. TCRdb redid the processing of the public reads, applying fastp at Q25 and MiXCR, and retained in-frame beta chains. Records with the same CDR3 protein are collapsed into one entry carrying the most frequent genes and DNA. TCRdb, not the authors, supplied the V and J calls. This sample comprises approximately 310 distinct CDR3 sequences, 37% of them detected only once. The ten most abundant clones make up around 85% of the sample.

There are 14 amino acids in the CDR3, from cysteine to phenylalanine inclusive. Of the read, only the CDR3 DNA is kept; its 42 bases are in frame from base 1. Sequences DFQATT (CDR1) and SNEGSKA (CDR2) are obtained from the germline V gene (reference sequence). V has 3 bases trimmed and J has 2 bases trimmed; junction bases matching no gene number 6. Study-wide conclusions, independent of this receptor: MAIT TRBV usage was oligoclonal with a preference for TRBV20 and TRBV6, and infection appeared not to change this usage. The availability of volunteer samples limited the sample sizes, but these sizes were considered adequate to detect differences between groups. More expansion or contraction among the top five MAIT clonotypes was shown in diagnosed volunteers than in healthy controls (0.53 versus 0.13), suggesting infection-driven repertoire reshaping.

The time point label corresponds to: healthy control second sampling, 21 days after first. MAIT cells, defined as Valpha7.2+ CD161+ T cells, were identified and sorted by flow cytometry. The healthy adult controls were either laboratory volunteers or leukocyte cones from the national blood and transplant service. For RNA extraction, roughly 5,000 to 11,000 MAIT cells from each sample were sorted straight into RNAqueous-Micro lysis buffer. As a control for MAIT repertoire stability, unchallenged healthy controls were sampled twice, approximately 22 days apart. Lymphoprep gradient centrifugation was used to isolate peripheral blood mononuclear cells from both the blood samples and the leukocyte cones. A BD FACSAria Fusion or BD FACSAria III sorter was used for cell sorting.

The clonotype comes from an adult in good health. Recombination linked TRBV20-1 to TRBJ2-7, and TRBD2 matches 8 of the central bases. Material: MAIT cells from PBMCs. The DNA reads TGCAGTGCTAGGCTCGAGCGGGAGACCTACGAGCAGTACTTC. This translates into CSARLERETYEQYF.